The 5 T cell receptor beta chains given below trace back to one sample, sequenced in a study of blood T cell repertoires in COVID-19. Produced via immunoSEQ multiplex PCR; TCRdb's table is partial and in-frame only. Among hundreds of thousands of clones listed, 90% were seen once. The sequenced sample consisted of PBMCs or T cells enriched from blood (not recorded which). These receptors all stem from a woman between 18 and 29 years old with acute COVID-19.

The chain is built from TRBV2 and TRBJ2-7; D is possibly TRBD1 (5 bases). CDR1 SNHLY and CDR2 FYNNEI come from the germline V gene. CDR3 length: 14 amino acids. V was clipped by 4 bases and J by 1 base, with 11 bases between them. The chain's CDR3 is CASSGRGASYEQYF. Here the CDR3 DNA reads TGTGCCAGCAGTGGAAGGGGTGCATCCTACGAGCAGTACTTC.

The chain employs TRBV10-2 and TRBJ2-2; D not certain. V lost 4 bases, J lost 6 bases, and 6 bases lay in between. Looked up from germline, CDR1 is WSHSY and CDR2 is SAAADI. The CDR3 spans 12 residues. The DNA for the CDR3 is TGCGCCAGCAGTGGGCCATCCGGGGAGCTGTTTTTT. Amino acid sequence: CASSGPSGELFF.

The chain combines TRBV15 with TRBJ2-3; D unclear. The CDR3 runs to 14 residues. Trimming shortened V by 6 bases and J by 2 bases, and 12 bases separated the two germline ends. Germline V CDR1 and CDR2: LNHNV, YYDKDF (reference sequence). The CDR3 nucleotides are TGTGCCACCAGTCCGGCTAGAAACACAGATACGCAGTATTTT. Translated, it gives CATSPARNTDTQYF.

The chain joins TRBV11-2 to TRBJ2-7; D gene unclear. This CDR3 region has 15 residues. V lost 0 bases and J lost 4, with 13 bases in between. CDR1 and CDR2 from the germline V gene are SGHAT and FQNNGV. The CDR3 loop reads CASSLDSAGIYEQYF. The DNA for the CDR3 is TGTGCCAGCAGCTTAGATTCTGCAGGAATATACGAGCAGTACTTC. Drawing the rest from reference TRBV11-2 and TRBJ2-7, the complete variable domain is EAGVAQSPRYKIIEKRQSVAFWCNPISGHATLYWYQQILGQGPKLLIQFQNNGVVDDSQLPKDRFSAERLKGVDSTLKIQPAKLEDSAVYLCASSLDSAGIYEQYFGPGTRLTVT.

This chain links TRBV7-9 with TRBJ1-2; 8 bases match TRBD1. Trimming at V came to 5 bases and at J to 4 bases, leaving 6 bases not matched to a gene. The CDR3 covers 14 residues. Germline V gene lookup returns CDR1 SEHNR and CDR2 FQNEAQ (reference sequence). CDR3 in amino acids: CASSRSDRGYGYTF. In nucleotides, the CDR3 is TGTGCCAGCAGCCGAAGCGACAGGGGCTATGGCTACACCTTC.